This TCR beta chain is drawn from a study of blood T cell repertoires in COVID-19. In assigning cohorts, the study relied on participant-reported clinical history. Germline-derived CDR1 and CDR2 are MNHNS and SASEGT. V was trimmed by 3 bases and J by 1 base, leaving 16 bases between them. The CDR3 runs 17 residues. Per the authors' pipeline: Reference gene primers were amplified, and this amplification served to estimate nucleated cell counts. Sequencing was performed with immunoSEQ multiplex PCR; in TCRdb, only in-frame clones are kept and a portion is missing. The DNA gave D and trimming, while V, J and clone size come from that table. Among some 300,000 clones listed, 88% were seen once.

V and J are TRBV6-1 and TRBJ2-1, with no clear D. The material sequenced was PBMCs or T cells enriched from blood (not recorded which). This sequence was found in a woman aged 25 to 39 who had recovered from COVID-19. In nucleotides, the CDR3 is TGTGCCAGCAGTGATAACCCCACTTCCCTTTCCTACAATGAGCAGTTCTTC. It yields the protein CASSDNPTSLSYNEQFF.